Sequencing of this T cell receptor beta chain was carried out in a study of neurological immune-mediated disorders. CDR1 and CDR2 (germline): MNHEY, SVGAGI. The CDR3 is made up of 15 amino acids. Losses at the gene ends were 6 bases for V and 4 bases for J; bases not matched to a gene: 6. This clonotype has ten or more counts. TCRdb re-called the 5' RACE reads through MiXCR, storing one row per CDR3 protein. The sample lists roughly 89,000 distinct CDR3 sequences, 2% to 3% occurring once. This clonotype was obtained from a woman in her thirties with multiple sclerosis. The sample comprised PBMCs. The chain joins TRBV6-5 to TRBJ2-1; 10 nucleotides line up with TRBD1. In DNA, the CDR3 is TGTGCCAGCAGCAGCGACAGGGGGCTTTACAATGAGCAGTTCTTC. Translation gives CASSSDRGLYNEQFF.